This T cell receptor beta chain was sequenced for a study of blood T cell repertoires in COVID-19. Overall study context: Samples taken during acute and convalescent COVID-19 were collected in the United States, Italy and Spain. Sources were T cells, B-cell-depleted T cells, or PBMCs; the material itself was cDNA or gDNA.

The CDR3 has 13 amino acids. Looked up from germline, CDR1 is MDHEN and CDR2 is SYDVKM. The ends were cut back, 7 bases at V and 1 base at J, with 10 bases in the middle. Per the original data handling: Reference gene primers were amplified, and this amplification served to estimate nucleated cell counts. Clones were read by immunoSEQ multiplex PCR, and TCRdb kept only the in-frame ones, dropping some. V and J calls and clone size are given by that table; D and trimming were obtained from the DNA. The sample carries about 200,000 clones, more than 70% recorded once. What was sequenced was PBMCs or T cells enriched from blood (not recorded which). The TCR sequence derives from a man aged 40-55 years with acute COVID-19. The chain joins TRBV28 to TRBJ2-5; the D gene is possibly TRBD2 (6 bases). DNA of the CDR3: TGTGCCAGCATCAGAGCGGGCCAAGAGACCCAGTACTTC. Translation: CASIRAGQETQYF.